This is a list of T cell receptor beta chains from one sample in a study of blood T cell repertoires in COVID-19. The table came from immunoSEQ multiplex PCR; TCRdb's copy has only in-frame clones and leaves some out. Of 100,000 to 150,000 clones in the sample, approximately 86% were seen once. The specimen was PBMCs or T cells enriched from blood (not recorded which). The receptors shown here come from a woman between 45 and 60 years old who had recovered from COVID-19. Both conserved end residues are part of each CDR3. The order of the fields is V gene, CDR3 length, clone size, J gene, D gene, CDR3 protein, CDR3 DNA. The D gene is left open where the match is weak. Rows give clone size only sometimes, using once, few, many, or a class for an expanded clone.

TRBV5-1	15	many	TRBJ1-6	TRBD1	CASSLLGQGGSPLHF	TGCGCCAGCAGCTTATTGGGACAGGGTGGTTCACCCCTCCACTTT
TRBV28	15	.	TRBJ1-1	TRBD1	CASSFLGTEDTEAFF	TGTGCCAGCAGTTTCCTTGGGACAGAGGACACTGAAGCTTTCTTT
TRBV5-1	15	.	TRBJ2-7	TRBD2	CASTGQASRGDEQYF	TGCGCCAGCACCGGACAAGCCTCACGGGGGGACGAGCAGTACTTC
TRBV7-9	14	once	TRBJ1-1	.	CASTIGGAGTEAFF	TGTGCCAGCACCATTGGGGGGGCTGGCACTGAAGCTTTCTTT
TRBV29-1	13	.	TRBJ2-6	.	CSVGALGANVLTF	TGCAGCGTAGGGGCGCTTGGGGCCAACGTCCTGACTTTC
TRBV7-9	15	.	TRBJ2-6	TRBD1	CASSSDRVGANVLTF	TGTGCCAGCAGCTCAGACAGGGTTGGGGCCAACGTCCTGACTTTC
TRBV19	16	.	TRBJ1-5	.	CASSIDRVVRNQPQHF	TGTGCCAGTAGTATAGATCGGGTAGTGCGCAATCAGCCCCAGCATTTT
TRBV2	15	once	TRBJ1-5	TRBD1	CASSSGGTEYQPQHF	TGTGCCAGCAGTTCGGGGGGGACAGAATATCAGCCCCAGCATTTT
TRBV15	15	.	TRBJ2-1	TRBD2	CATSRVAGGHNEQFF	TGTGCCACCAGCAGAGTCGCGGGGGGGCACAATGAGCAGTTCTTC
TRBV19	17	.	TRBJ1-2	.	CASSREARTRTNYGYTF	TGTGCCAGTAGTAGGGAGGCACGGACAAGGACTAACTATGGCTACACCTTC
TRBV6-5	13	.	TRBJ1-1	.	CASTSRENTEAFF	TGTGCCAGCACCAGCCGGGAGAACACTGAAGCTTTCTTT
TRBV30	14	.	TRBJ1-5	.	CAWSVGRADQPQHF	TGTGCCTGGAGTGTAGGGAGGGCTGATCAGCCCCAGCATTTT
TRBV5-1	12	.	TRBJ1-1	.	CASSLVTAEAFF	TGCGCCAGCAGCTTGGTGACAGCCGAAGCTTTCTTT
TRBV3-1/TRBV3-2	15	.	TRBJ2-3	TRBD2	CASSLRTSGADTQYF	TGTGCCAGCAGCCTCCGGACTAGCGGGGCAGATACGCAGTATTTT
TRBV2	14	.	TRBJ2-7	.	CASSVETIGYEQYF	TGTGCCAGCAGTGTAGAGACAATAGGTTACGAGCAGTACTTC
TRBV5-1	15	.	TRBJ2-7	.	CASSPVDSEVYEQYF	TGCGCCAGCAGCCCGGTTGACAGTGAAGTCTACGAGCAGTACTTC
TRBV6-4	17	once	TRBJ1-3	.	CASSDSLGGAGGNTIYF	TGTGCCAGCAGTGACTCCCTAGGGGGGGCGGGCGGAAACACCATATATTTT
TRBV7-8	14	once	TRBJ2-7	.	CASSLIQGTYEQYF	TGTGCCAGCAGCTTAATCCAGGGAACCTACGAGCAGTACTTC
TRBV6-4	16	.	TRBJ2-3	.	CASSEQHTRVGDTQYF	TGTGCCAGCAGTGAACAGCACACACGAGTGGGAGATACGCAGTATTTT
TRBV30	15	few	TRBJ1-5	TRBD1	CAWSRTGGGNQPQHF	TGTGCCTGGAGTAGGACAGGGGGTGGCAATCAGCCCCAGCATTTT
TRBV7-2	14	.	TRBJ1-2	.	CASSLVTGEYGYTF	TGTGCCAGCAGCTTAGTGACGGGGGAGTATGGCTACACCTTC
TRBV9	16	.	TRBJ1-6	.	CASSLAGQSPDSPLHF	TGTGCCAGCAGCCTCGCCGGACAGTCTCCCGATTCACCCCTCCACTTT
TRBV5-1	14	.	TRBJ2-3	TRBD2	CASTLAESTDTQYF	TGCGCCAGCACCCTAGCGGAAAGCACAGATACGCAGTATTTT
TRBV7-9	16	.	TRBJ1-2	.	CASSLPRGGVNYGYTF	TGTGCCAGCAGCTTGCCACGAGGGGGGGTAAACTATGGCTACACCTTC
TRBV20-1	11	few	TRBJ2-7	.	CSARVPGGQYF	TGCAGTGCTAGAGTTCCCGGCGGGCAGTACTTC
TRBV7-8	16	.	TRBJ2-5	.	CASSYGRRGQSPTQYF	TGTGCCAGCAGCTATGGGCGGCGGGGGCAGTCGCCGACCCAGTACTTC
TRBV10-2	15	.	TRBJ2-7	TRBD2	CASSSSGGGSYEQYF	TGCGCCAGCAGCAGTAGCGGGGGGGGCTCCTACGAGCAGTACTTC
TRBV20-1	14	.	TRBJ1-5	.	CSASDVSGNQPQHF	TGCAGTGCTAGTGACGTCTCAGGCAATCAGCCCCAGCATTTT
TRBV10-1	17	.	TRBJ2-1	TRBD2	CASSESVLAGTPGEQFF	TGCGCCAGCAGTGAGTCGGTACTAGCGGGGACCCCAGGGGAGCAGTTCTTC
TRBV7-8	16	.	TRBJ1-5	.	CASSLEMGRGNQPQHF	TGTGCCAGCAGCTTAGAGATGGGGCGGGGAAATCAGCCCCAGCATTTT
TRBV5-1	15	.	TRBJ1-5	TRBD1	CASSLGTGLYQPQHF	TGCGCCAGCAGCTTGGGGACAGGACTTTATCAGCCCCAGCATTTT
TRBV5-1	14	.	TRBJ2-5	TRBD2	CASSLRGDQETQYF	TGCGCCAGCAGCTTGCGGGGGGATCAAGAGACCCAGTACTTC
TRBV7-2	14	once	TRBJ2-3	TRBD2	CASYSGGASDTQYF	TGTGCCAGCTATAGCGGGGGGGCATCAGATACGCAGTATTTT
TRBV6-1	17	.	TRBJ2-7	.	CASSEFPGAQLAYEQYF	TGTGCCAGCAGTGAATTCCCGGGTGCGCAATTGGCCTACGAGCAGTACTTC
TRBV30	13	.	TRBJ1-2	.	CAWSPSSLVGYTF	TGTGCCTGGAGTCCAAGTAGCCTGGTTGGGTACACCTTC
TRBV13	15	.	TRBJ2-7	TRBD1	CASSTGTGVTYEQYF	TGTGCCAGCAGCACCGGGACAGGGGTTACCTACGAGCAGTACTTC
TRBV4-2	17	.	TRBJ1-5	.	CASSQDPSGDGNQPQHF	TGTGCCAGCAGCCAAGATCCGTCGGGGGATGGCAATCAGCCCCAGCATTTT
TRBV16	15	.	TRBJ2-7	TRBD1	CASSQSGQGADEQYF	TGTGCCAGCAGCCAATCAGGGCAGGGGGCCGACGAGCAGTACTTC
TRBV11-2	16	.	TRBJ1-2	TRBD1	CASSLGRLGDRGGYTF	TGTGCCAGCAGCTTAGGCCGGTTGGGGGACAGGGGCGGCTACACCTTC
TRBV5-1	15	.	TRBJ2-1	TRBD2	CASSMTSGGYNEQFF	TGCGCCAGCAGCATGACTAGCGGGGGCTACAATGAGCAGTTCTTC
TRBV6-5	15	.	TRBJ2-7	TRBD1	CASSLVPDRSYEQYF	TGTGCCAGCAGTTTGGTCCCGGACAGGTCCTACGAGCAGTACTTC
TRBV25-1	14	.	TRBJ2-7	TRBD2	CASSRSGGLYEQYF	TGTGCCAGCAGTAGGAGCGGGGGCCTCTACGAGCAGTACTTC